This T cell receptor (beta chain) stems from a study of cytomegalovirus exposure and HLA in healthy donors. TCRdb's copy holds only in-frame clones and misses some; the assay was immunoSEQ multiplex PCR. The sample carries some 130,000 clones, 84% recorded once. The source material was PBMCs. This TCR derives from a woman aged 25 to 45 in good health and CMV-seronegative.

The CDR3 bases are TGTGCCAGCAGTGGTCCTCTAGCATCAGATACGCAGTATTTT. It yields the protein CASSGPLASDTQYF. This chain links TRBV2 with TRBJ2-3; D is possibly TRBD2 (5 bases). V dropped 4 bases and J dropped 4 bases, with 12 bases sitting between them. This CDR3 region has 14 residues. The germline V gene encodes CDR1 SNHLY and CDR2 FYNNEI.